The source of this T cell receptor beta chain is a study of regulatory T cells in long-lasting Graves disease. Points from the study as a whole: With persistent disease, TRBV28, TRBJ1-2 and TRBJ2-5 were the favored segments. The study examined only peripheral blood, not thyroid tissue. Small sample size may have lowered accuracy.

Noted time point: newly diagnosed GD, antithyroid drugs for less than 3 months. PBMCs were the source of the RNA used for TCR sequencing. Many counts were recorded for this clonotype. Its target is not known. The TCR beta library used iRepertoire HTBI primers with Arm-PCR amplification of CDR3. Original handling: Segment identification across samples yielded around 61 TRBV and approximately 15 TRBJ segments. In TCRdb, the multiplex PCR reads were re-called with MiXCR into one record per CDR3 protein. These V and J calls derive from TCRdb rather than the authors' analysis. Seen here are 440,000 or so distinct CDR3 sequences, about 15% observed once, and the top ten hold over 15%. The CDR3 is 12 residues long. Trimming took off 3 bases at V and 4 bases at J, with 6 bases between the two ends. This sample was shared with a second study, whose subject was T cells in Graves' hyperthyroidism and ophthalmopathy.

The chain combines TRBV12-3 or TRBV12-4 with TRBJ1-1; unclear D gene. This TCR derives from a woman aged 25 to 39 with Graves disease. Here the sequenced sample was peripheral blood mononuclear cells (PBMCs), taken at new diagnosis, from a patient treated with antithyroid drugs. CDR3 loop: CASSFPVTEAFF. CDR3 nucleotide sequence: TGTGCCAGCAGTTTTCCGGTCACTGAAGCTTTCTTT.